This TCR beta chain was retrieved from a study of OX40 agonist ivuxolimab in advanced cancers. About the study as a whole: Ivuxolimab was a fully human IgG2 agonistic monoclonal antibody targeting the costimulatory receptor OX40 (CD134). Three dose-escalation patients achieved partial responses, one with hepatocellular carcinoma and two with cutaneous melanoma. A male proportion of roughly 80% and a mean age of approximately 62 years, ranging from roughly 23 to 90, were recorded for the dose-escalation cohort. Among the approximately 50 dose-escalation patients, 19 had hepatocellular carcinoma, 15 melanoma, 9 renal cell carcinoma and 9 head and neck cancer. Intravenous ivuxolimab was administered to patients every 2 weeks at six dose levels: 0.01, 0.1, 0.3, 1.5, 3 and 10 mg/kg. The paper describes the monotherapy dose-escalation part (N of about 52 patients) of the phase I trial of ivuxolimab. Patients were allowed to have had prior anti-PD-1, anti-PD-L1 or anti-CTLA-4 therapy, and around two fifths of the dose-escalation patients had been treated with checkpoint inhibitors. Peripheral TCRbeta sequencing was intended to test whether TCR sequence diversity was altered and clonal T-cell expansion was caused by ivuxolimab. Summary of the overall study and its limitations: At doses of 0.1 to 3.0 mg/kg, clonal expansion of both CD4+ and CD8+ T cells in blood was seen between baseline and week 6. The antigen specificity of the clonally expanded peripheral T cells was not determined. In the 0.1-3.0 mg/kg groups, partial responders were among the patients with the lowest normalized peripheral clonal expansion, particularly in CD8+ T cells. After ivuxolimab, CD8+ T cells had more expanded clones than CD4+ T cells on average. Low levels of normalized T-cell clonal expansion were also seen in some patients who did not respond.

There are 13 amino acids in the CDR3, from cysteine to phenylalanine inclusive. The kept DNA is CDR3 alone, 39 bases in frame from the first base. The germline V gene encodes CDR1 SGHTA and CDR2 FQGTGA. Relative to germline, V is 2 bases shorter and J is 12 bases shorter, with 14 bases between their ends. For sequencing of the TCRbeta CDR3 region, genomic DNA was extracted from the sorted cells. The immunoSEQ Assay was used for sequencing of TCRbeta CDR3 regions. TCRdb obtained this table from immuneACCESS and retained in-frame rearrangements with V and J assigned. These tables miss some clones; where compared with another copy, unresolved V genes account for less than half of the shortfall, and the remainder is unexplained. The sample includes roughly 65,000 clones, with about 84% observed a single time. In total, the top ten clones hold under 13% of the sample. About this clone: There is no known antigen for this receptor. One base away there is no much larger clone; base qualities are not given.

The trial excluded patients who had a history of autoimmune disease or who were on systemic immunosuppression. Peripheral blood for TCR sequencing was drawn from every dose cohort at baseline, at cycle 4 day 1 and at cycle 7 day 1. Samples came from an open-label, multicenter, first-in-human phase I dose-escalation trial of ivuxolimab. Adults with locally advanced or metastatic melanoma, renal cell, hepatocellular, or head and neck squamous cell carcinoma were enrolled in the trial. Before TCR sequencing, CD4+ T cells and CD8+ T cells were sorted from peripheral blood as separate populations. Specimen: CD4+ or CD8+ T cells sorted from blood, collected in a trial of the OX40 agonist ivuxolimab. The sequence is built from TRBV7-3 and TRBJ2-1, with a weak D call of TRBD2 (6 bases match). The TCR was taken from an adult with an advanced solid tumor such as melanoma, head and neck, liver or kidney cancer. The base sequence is TGTGCCAGCAGCTTAGGCTCTAGCGCCTCGCAGTTCTTC. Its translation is CASSLGSSASQFF.